This record concerns one T cell receptor beta chain sequence. No antigen is known for it. The data are from a study of STAT3 mutations in large granular lymphocyte leukemia. Background on the study: Canonical activating STAT3 mutations were detected in roughly half of the longitudinally sequenced T-LGLL patients.

Average productive template count per sample was roughly 38,000. Assay: immunoSEQ multiplex PCR; the TCRdb copy retains only in-frame clones and omits some. The sample lists about 34,000 clones, about 90% occurring once. CDR1 is LNHDA and CDR2 is SQIVND in the germline V gene (reference sequence). The CDR3 extends over 15 amino acids. V was pared by 5 bases and J by 2 bases, with 8 bases of the junction left unmatched. Study-wide points: After therapy, about 35% of the 18 patients switched clonotypes, all new clones STAT3 wild type. Suggested: STAT3 mutation was not the ancestral event for these clonal expansions. Every T-LGLL patient had at least one immunodominant TCRbeta clonotype.

The sequence derives from a man between 60 and 75 years old with T-cell large granular lymphocyte leukemia. Some clones in this sample may be carry-over from other donors' samples. Specimen: peripheral blood mononuclear cells. The rearrangement links TRBV19 to TRBJ2-7; 8 positions agree with TRBD2. CDR3 amino acids: CASSPHPTSAYEQYF. DNA of the CDR3: TGTGCCAGTAGTCCCCACCCGACTAGCGCCTACGAGCAGTACTTC.